Listed below are T cell receptor beta chains from one sample, sequenced in a study of beta chain features in type 1 diabetes. The protocol was immunoSEQ multiplex PCR, while the TCRdb copy is restricted to in-frame clones and leaves out a portion. This table has 200,000 to 300,000 clones, roughly 30% appearing once. The specimen sequenced was central memory CD4+ T cells from blood. The receptors stem from a man aged 30-40 years in good health. Each CDR3 is given with its conserved first and last residue. A D gene is named only where the DNA matches it firmly. Rows may omit the clone size; those that give it use once, few, many or a size class.

j_call | clone_size | v_call | d_call | cdr3_aa | cdr3_nt
TRBJ2-3 | medium-sized | TRBV19 | TRBD2 | CASSMASGLPTDTQYF | TGTGCCAGTAGTATGGCTAGCGGCCTACCCACAGATACGCAGTATTTT
TRBJ2-1 | NA | TRBV30 | NA | CAWKGDRQSDEQFF | TGTGCCTGGAAAGGGGACCGCCAGTCGGATGAGCAGTTCTTC
TRBJ2-4 | NA | TRBV1 | NA | CTSRYPKNIQYF | TGCACCAGCAGGTACCCCAAAAACATTCAGTACTTC
TRBJ2-5 | few | TRBV20-1 | NA | CSGKRQETQYF | TGCAGTGGGAAGCGGCAAGAGACCCAGTACTTC
TRBJ2-7 | NA | TRBV30 | TRBD2 | CAWNLAGDEQYF | TGTGCCTGGAATCTAGCGGGAGACGAGCAGTACTTC
TRBJ2-7 | many | TRBV28 | TRBD2 | CASRRRGTSAYEQYF | TGTGCCAGCAGACGCCGGGGGACTAGCGCCTACGAGCAGTACTTC
TRBJ1-2 | NA | TRBV30 | NA | CAWSAPGSGNGYGYTF | TGTGCCTGGAGCGCCCCCGGTTCGGGGAATGGCTATGGCTACACCTTC
TRBJ1-2 | NA | TRBV4-1 | NA | CASSQDRGRAGYTF | TGCGCCAGCAGCCAAGACAGGGGTAGGGCTGGCTACACCTTC
TRBJ2-7 | many | TRBV10-3 | NA | CAISESPGAYEQYF | TGTGCCATCAGTGAGTCACCAGGGGCCTACGAGCAGTACTTC
TRBJ2-1 | NA | TRBV30 | NA | CAWSVQLEDEQFF | TGTGCCTGGAGTGTACAGCTTGAGGATGAGCAGTTCTTC
TRBJ1-3 | NA | TRBV18 | NA | CASSPQKGTGGNTIYF | TGTGCCAGCTCACCACAAAAGGGAACAGGTGGAAACACCATATATTTT
TRBJ2-3 | few | TRBV7-2 | TRBD2 | CASSPREGSDTQYF | TGTGCCAGCAGCCCGCGGGAGGGCAGCGATACGCAGTATTTT